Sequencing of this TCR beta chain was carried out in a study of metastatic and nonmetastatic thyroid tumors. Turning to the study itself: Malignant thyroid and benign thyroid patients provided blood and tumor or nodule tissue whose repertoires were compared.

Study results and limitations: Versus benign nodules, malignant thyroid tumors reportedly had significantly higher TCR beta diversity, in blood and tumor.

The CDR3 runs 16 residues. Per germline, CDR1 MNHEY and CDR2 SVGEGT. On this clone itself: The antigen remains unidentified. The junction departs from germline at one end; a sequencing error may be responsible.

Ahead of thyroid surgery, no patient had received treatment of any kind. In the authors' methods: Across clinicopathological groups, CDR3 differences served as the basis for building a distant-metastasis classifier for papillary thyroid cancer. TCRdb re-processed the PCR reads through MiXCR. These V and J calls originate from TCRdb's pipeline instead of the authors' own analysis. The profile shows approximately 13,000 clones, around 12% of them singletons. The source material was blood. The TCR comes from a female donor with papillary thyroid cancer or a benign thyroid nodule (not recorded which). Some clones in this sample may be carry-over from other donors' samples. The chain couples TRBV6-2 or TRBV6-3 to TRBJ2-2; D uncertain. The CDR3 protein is CASSYGQPDDTVELFF. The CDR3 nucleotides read TGTGCCAGCAGTTACGGGCAGCCTGATGATACCGTGGAGCTGTTTTTT.